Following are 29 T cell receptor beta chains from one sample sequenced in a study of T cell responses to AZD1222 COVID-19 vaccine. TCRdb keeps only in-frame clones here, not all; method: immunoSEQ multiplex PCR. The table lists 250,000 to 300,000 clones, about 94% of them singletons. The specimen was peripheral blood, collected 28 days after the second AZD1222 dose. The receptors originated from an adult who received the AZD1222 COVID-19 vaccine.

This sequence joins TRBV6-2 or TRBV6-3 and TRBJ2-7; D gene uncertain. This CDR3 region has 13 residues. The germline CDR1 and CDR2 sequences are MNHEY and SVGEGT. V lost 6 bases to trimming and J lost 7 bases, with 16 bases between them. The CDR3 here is CASSVMQAGEQYF. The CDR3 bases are TGTGCCAGCAGCGTGATGCAGGCTGGGGAGCAGTACTTC.

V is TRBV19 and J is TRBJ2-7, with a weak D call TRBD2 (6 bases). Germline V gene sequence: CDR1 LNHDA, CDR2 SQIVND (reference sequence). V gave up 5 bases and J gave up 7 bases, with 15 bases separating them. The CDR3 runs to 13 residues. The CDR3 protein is CASSDRSGGEQYF. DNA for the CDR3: TGTGCCAGTAGTGACCGATCCGGGGGAGAGCAGTACTTC.

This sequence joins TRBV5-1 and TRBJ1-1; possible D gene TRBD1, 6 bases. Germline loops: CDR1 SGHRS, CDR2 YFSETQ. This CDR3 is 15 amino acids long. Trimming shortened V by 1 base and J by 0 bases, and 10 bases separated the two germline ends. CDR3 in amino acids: CASSLTGPLNTEAFF. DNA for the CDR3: TGCGCCAGCAGCTTGACAGGGCCCCTGAACACTGAAGCTTTCTTT.

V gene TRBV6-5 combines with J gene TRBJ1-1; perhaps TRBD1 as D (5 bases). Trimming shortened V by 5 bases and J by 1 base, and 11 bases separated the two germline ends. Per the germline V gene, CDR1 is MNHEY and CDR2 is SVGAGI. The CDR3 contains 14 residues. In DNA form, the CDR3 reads TGTGCCAGCAGTCCAGGGATTGCGAACACTGAAGCTTTCTTT. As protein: CASSPGIANTEAFF.

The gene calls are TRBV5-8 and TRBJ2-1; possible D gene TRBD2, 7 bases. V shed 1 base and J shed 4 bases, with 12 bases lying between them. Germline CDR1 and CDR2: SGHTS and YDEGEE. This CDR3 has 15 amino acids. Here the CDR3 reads CASSLRGGTYNEQFF. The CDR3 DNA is TGTGCCAGCAGCTTGAGGGGGGGGACTTACAATGAGCAGTTCTTC.

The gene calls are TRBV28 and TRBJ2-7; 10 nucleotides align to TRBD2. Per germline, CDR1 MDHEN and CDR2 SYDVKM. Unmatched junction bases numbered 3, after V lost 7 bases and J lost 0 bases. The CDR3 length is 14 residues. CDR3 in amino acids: CASTASGSSYEQYF. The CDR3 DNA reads TGTGCCAGCACCGCTAGCGGGAGCTCCTACGAGCAGTACTTC.

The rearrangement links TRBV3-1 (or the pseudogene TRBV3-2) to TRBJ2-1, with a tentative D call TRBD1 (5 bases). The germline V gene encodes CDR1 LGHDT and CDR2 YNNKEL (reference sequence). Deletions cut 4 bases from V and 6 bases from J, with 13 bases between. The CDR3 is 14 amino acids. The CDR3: CASSRGPGINEQFF. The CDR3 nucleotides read TGTGCCAGCAGCCGGGGCCCAGGGATCAATGAGCAGTTCTTC.

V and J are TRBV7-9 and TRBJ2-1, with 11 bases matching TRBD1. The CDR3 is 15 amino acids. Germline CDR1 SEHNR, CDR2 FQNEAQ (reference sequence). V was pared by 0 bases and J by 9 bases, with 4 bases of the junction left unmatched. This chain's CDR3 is CASSLAGTGGSEQFF. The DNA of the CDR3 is TGTGCCAGCAGCTTAGCCGGGACAGGGGGGAGTGAGCAGTTCTTC.

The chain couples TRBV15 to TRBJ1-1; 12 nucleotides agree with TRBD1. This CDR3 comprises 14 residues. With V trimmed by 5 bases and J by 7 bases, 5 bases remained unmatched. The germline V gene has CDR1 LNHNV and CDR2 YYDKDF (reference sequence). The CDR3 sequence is CATSSGQGAFEAFF. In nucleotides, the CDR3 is TGTGCCACCAGCTCGGGACAGGGGGCTTTTGAAGCTTTCTTT.

CDR3 sequence reads: CASSPSAGLNTGELFF. As DNA, the CDR3 is TGCGCCAGCAGCCCATCCGCAGGTCTTAACACCGGGGAGCTGTTTTTT. V usage is TRBV5-1 and J usage is TRBJ2-2; D unresolved. This CDR3 spans 16 amino acids. Germline lookup yields CDR1 SGHRS and CDR2 YFSETQ. Trimming cost V 4 bases and J 2 bases, with 15 bases left between them.

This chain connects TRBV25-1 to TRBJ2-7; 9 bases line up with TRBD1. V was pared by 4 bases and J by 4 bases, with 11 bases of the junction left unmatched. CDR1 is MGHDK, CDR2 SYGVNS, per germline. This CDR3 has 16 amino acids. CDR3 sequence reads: CASSGSGTGISYEQYF. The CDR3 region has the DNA TGTGCCAGCAGTGGCTCCGGGACAGGGATTTCATACGAGCAGTACTTC.

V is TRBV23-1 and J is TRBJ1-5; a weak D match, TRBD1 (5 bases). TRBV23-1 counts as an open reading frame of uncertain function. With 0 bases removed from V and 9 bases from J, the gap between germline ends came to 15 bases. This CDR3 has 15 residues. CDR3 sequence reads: CASSQSLEGCLPQHF. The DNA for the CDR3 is TGCGCCAGCAGTCAATCGCTGGAGGGGTGCTTGCCCCAGCATTTT.

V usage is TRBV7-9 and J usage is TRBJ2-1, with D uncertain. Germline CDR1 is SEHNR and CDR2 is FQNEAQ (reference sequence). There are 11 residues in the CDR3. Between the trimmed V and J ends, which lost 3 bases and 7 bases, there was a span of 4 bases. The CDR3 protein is CASSLMNEQFF. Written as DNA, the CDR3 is TGTGCCAGCAGCTTGATGAATGAGCAGTTCTTC.

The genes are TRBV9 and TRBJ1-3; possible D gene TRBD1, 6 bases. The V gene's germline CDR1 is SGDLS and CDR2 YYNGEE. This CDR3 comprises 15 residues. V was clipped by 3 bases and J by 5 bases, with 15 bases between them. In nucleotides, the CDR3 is TGTGCCAGCAGCGGCCGTGGACAGAATCGAAACACCATATATTTT. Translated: CASSGRGQNRNTIYF.

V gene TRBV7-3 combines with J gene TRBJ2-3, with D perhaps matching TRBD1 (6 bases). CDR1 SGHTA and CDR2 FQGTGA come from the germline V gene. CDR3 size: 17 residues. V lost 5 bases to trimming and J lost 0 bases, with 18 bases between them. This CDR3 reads CASSPGWGGGSTDTQYF. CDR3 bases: TGTGCCAGCAGCCCGGGTTGGGGTGGGGGCAGCACAGATACGCAGTATTTT.

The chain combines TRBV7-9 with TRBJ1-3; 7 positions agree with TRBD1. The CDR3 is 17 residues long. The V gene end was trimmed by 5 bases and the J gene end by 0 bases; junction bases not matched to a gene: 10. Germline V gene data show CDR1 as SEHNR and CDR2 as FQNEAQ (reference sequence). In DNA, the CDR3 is TGTGCCAGCAGCGGCTACCGGGACAGCACCTCTGGAAACACCATATATTTT. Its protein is CASSGYRDSTSGNTIYF.

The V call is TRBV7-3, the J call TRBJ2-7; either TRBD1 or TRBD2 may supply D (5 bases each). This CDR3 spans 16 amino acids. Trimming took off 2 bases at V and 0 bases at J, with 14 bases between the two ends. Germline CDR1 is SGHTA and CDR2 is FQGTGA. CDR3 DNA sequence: TGTGCCAGCAGCTTATCGGGACCCCCGGGCTCCTACGAGCAGTACTTC. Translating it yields CASSLSGPPGSYEQYF. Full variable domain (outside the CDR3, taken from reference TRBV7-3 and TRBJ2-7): GAGVSQTPSNKVTEKGKYVELRCDPISGHTALYWYRQSLGQGPEFLIYFQGTGAADDSGLPNDRFFAVRPEGSVSTLKIQRTERGDSAVYLCASSLSGPPGSYEQYFGPGTRLTVT.

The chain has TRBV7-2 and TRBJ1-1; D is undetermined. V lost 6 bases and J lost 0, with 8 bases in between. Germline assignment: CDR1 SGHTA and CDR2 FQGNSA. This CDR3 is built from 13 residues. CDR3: CASRIGLNTEAFF. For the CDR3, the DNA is TGTGCCAGCAGAATAGGATTGAACACTGAAGCTTTCTTT.

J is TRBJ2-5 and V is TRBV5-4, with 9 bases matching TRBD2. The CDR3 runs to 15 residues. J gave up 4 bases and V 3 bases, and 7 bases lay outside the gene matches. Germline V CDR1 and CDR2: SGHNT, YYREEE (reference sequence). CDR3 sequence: CASSSGPSGAETQYF. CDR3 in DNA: TGTGCCAGCAGCTCCGGCCCTAGCGGGGCAGAGACCCAGTACTTC.

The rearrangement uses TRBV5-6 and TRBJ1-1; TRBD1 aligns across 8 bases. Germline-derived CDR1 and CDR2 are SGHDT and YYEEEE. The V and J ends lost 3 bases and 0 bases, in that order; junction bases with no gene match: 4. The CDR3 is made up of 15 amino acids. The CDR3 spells CASSSQQGVNTEAFF. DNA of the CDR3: TGTGCCAGCAGCTCTCAACAGGGGGTGAACACTGAAGCTTTCTTT.

The CDR3 DNA follows: TGTGCCAGCAGCCCTGGACAGGGGCTCTCCGGGGATACGCAGTATTTT. This sequence encodes CASSPGQGLSGDTQYF. The chain joins TRBV11-3 to TRBJ2-3, with TRBD1 identical over 9 bases. V lost 5 bases and J lost 6; bases outside the gene matches: 12. Germline CDR1 and CDR2: SGHNT and YENEEA. This CDR3 comprises 16 residues.

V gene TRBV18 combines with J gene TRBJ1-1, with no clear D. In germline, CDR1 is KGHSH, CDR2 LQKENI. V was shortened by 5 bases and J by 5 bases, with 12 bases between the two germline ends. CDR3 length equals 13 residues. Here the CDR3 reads CASSWQPRTEAFF. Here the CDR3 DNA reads TGTGCCAGCTCATGGCAGCCGAGGACTGAAGCTTTCTTT.

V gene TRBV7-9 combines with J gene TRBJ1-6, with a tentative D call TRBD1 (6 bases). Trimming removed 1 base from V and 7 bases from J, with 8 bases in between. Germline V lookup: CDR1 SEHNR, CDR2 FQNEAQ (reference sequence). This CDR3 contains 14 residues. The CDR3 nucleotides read TGTGCCAGCAGCTTAGGGACAGAAAATTCACCCCTCCACTTT. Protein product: CASSLGTENSPLHF.

CDR3 protein: CASSPGTGGTGELFF. The CDR3 nucleotides are TGTGCCAGCAGCCCGGGGACAGGGGGGACCGGGGAGCTGTTTTTT. The V call is TRBV5-4, the J call TRBJ2-2, with 11 bases that match TRBD1. This CDR3 has 15 residues. V was pared by 4 bases and J by 5 bases, with 4 bases of the junction left unmatched. Germline V gene lookup returns CDR1 SGHNT and CDR2 YYREEE (reference sequence).

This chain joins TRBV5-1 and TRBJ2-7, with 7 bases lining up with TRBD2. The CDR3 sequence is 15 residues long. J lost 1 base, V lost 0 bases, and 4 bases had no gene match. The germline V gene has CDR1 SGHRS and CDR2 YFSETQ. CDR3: CASSLEGGGSYEQYF. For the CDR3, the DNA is TGCGCCAGCAGCTTGGAGGGCGGGGGATCCTACGAGCAGTACTTC.

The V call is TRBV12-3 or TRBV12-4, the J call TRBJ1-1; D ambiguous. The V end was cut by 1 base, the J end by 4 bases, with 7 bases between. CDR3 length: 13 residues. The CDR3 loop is CASSLEEITEAFF. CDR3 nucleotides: TGTGCCAGCAGTTTAGAGGAGATCACTGAAGCTTTCTTT.

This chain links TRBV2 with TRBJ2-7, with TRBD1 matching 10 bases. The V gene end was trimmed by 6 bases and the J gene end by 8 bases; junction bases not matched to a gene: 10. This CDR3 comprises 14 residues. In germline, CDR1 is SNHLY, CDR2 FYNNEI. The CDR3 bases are TGTGCCAGCAGGGCCGGGACAGGGGAAGGGAAGCAGTACTTC. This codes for CASRAGTGEGKQYF.

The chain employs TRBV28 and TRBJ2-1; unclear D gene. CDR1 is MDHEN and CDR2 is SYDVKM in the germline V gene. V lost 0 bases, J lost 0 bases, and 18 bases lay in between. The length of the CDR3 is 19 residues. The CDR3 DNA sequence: TGTGCCAGCAGTTTATGGCGCTACAAAACGCTGGTCTCCTACAATGAGCAGTTCTTC. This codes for CASSLWRYKTLVSYNEQFF. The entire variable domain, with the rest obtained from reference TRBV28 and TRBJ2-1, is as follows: DVKVTQSSRYLVKRTGEKVFLECVQDMDHENMFWYRQDPGLGLRLIYFSYDVKMKEKGDIPEGYSVSREKKERFSLILESASTNQTSMYLCASSLWRYKTLVSYNEQFFGPGTRLTVL.

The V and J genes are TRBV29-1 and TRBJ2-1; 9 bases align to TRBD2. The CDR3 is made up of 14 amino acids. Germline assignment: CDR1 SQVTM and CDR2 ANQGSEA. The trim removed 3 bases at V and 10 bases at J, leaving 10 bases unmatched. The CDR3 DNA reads TGCAGCGTTGAGTTGCTAGCGGGAAGAGAGGAGCAGTTCTTC. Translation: CSVELLAGREEQFF.